The T cell receptor beta chain under discussion was sequenced for a study of cytomegalovirus exposure and HLA in healthy donors. Primers included in the PCR were 60 Vbeta and 13 Jbeta primers. Generated by immunoSEQ multiplex PCR, the TCRdb table keeps only in-frame clones and is missing some. The sample has around 200,000 clones, 80% seen once. This CDR3 is 14 amino acids long. Germline V gene data show CDR1 as MDHEN and CDR2 as SYDVKM. V was clipped by 4 bases and J by 3 bases; unmatched bases: 6. The V gene is TRBV28, the J gene TRBJ2-7, with 7 positions matching TRBD2. The sequence was collected from a boy aged 10-17 years in good health and CMV-seronegative. Sequenced: PBMCs. DNA for the CDR3: TGTGCCAGCAGTTCCGGGAGGAAAGGCTACGAGCAGTACTTC. It codes for CASSSGRKGYEQYF.